This TCR beta chain was found in a study of beta chain features in type 1 diabetes. Regarding the study as a whole: In every one of the four CD4+ subsets, TCRB CDR3s were moderately but significantly shorter in Type 1 diabetes patients.

To note about this clone: Antigen: not known.

The CDR3 runs 14 residues. V lost 1 base to trimming and J lost 6 bases, with 7 bases between them. Germline values: CDR1 SGHDN, CDR2 FVKESK. The whole isolated RNA underwent reverse transcription, so sequencing captured expressed TCRB transcripts. The table came from immunoSEQ multiplex PCR; TCRdb's copy has only in-frame clones and leaves some out. The sample lists roughly 250,000 clones; roughly 20% were seen once. What was sequenced was naive CD4+ T cells from blood. This clonotype originated in a woman aged 40 to 55 with type 1 diabetes. The chain uses TRBV14 and TRBJ1-6, with D perhaps TRBD1 (5 bases). CDR3 coding DNA: TGTGCCAGCAGCCAAGGGACACCTAATTCACCCCTCCACTTT. Protein product: CASSQGTPNSPLHF.